This T cell receptor (beta chain) appears in the sequencing data of a study of neurological immune-mediated disorders. The length of the CDR3 is 15 residues. The germline V gene encodes CDR1 MNHNS and CDR2 SASEGT. With 2 bases removed from V and 0 bases from J, the gap between germline ends came to 10 bases. CD4+ or CD8+ T cells at a count of 1 million served as input for the sorted libraries. The sample holds many counts of this clonotype. The cDNA was generated through 5'RACE incorporating 10-nucleotide random UMIs. Every sequencing run drew on 15-18 subjects and yielded over 170 million TCR-beta sequences. TCRdb used MiXCR to reprocess the 5' RACE reads, holding one entry per CDR3 protein. The sample yields 30,000 to 45,000 distinct CDR3 sequences, 11% seen once.

This clonotype originated in a woman in her twenties or thirties with HTLV-1-associated myelopathy (HAM/TSP). The sequenced sample was CD4+ T cells from blood. The J gene is TRBJ1-2, the V gene TRBV6-1, with D maybe TRBD1 (5 bases). CDR3 sequence: CASSEPGTANYGYTF. CDR3 nucleotides: TGTGCCAGCAGTGAACCTGGGACCGCTAACTATGGCTACACCTTC.